The next 3 T cell receptor beta chains were all read from a single sample in a study of cytomegalovirus exposure and HLA in healthy donors. PCR amplification relied on 60 Vbeta primers (plus 13 Jbeta primers). The data were produced by immunoSEQ multiplex PCR, yet TCRdb's version contains in-frame clones alone and is incomplete. This sample yields around 130,000 clones, of which 70% are seen a single time; 1.5% to 2% belongs to the top ten. Source material: PBMCs. These receptors were taken from a woman aged 25-40 years in good health and CMV-seronegative.

V usage is TRBV18 and J usage is TRBJ2-1, with 8 bases identical to TRBD2. The CDR3 is 16 residues long. The germline gives CDR1 KGHSH, CDR2 LQKENI. V shed 3 bases and J 0 bases; nucleotides not matched to a gene: 4. The CDR3 loop is CASSPGGGPSYNEQFF. CDR3 bases: TGTGCCAGCTCACCCGGGGGGGGCCCCTCCTACAATGAGCAGTTCTTC.

This rearrangement joins TRBV10-3 to TRBJ2-5; possible D gene TRBD2, 5 bases. This CDR3 comprises 17 residues. Trimming pared 10 bases from V and 4 bases from J, leaving 28 bases between. Germline V gene lookup returns CDR1 ENHRY and CDR2 SYGVKD. CDR3 coding DNA: TGTGCCACTCGGGGTGGCCTGGTAAAACACGATCGAGAGACCCAGTACTTC. The encoded protein is CATRGGLVKHDRETQYF.

V and J are TRBV25-1 and TRBJ2-6; TRBD1 matches at 9 bases. Losses at the gene ends were 4 bases for V and 1 base for J; bases not matched to a gene: 2. CDR1 MGHDK and CDR2 SYGVNS come from the germline V gene. The CDR3 loop spans 16 amino acids. In nucleotides, the CDR3 is TGTGCCAGCAGTGGGGGGACAGGGTCTGGGGCCAACGTCCTGACTTTC. This gives the protein CASSGGTGSGANVLTF.